The 11 T cell receptor beta chains in this list originate from one sample, sequenced in a study of regulatory T cells in long-lasting Graves disease. Indicated time point: newly diagnosed GD, antithyroid drugs for less than 3 months. Extracted RNA from PBMCs served as the source of the TCR library. Arm-PCR of CDR3 regions and iRepertoire HTBI primers were used to build TCR beta libraries. Via MiXCR, TCRdb re-called the multiplex PCR reads, giving one row per CDR3 protein. Of over 200,000 distinct CDR3 sequences in the sample, approximately 16% are singletons; the top ten hold less than 25%. This specimen consisted of peripheral blood mononuclear cells (PBMCs), obtained at new diagnosis, from a patient treated with antithyroid drugs. Receptors were obtained from a female donor with Graves disease.

The CDR3 nucleotides are TGTGCCAGCAGTTTATCGAACCCACAGGGATATGAGCAGTTCTTC. Residues: CASSLSNPQGYEQFF. The gene calls are TRBV27 and TRBJ2-1; a weak D match, TRBD1 (6 bases). CDR3 length: 15 residues. Germline-derived CDR1 and CDR2 are MNHEY and SMNVEV (reference sequence). Trimming left V 0 bases short and J 8 bases short, with 14 bases between.

This clonotype came up many times. The rearrangement links TRBV27 to TRBJ2-3; D is possibly TRBD1 (6 bases). There are 13 residues in the CDR3. Trimming pared 6 bases from V and 4 bases from J, leaving 11 bases between. Looked up from germline, CDR1 is MNHEY and CDR2 is SMNVEV (reference sequence). The chain's CDR3 is CASSYRVADTQYF. In DNA, the CDR3 is TGTGCCAGCAGCTACAGGGTGGCAGATACGCAGTATTTT.

There are many counts of this clonotype. This chain links TRBV15 with TRBJ1-2; D remains ambiguous. The germline V gene encodes CDR1 LNHNV and CDR2 YYDKDF (reference sequence). The CDR3 spans 12 residues. V was trimmed by 3 bases and J by 6 bases, leaving 8 bases between them. The CDR3 sequence: CATSSGQDGYTF. The CDR3, as DNA: TGTGCCACCAGCAGCGGCCAGGATGGCTACACCTTC.

V and J are TRBV11-3 and TRBJ2-3; TRBD2 might be the D (5 bases). The CDR3 is 13 amino acids. V lost 5 bases and J lost 6, with 12 bases in between. Germline V gene sequence: CDR1 SGHNT, CDR2 YENEEA. DNA of the CDR3: TGTGCCAGCAGCCCAGAGGGCCATGATACGCAGTATTTT. Translated, it gives CASSPEGHDTQYF.

The chain has TRBV11-2 and TRBJ2-5; 16 bases fit TRBD2. Germline-derived CDR1 and CDR2 are SGHAT and FQNNGV. Germline trimming cut 5 bases from V and 0 bases from J; bases unmatched to any gene: 6. This CDR3 is built from 18 residues. In nucleotides, the CDR3 is TGTGCCAGCAGCCAAGCCGGGACTAGCGGGAGGGACCAAGAGACCCAGTACTTC. This codes for CASSQAGTSGRDQETQYF.

This chain links TRBV20-1 with TRBJ2-1, with 7 positions matching TRBD2. CDR1 is DFQATT, CDR2 SNEGSKA, per germline (reference sequence). The ends lost 7 bases at V and 6 bases at J; junction bases unmatched: 12. CDR3 length: 14 residues. CDR3 region: CSGLRDYPFNEQFF. The CDR3, as DNA: TGCAGTGGCCTCCGGGACTACCCCTTCAATGAGCAGTTCTTC.

A remark on this clonotype: No conserved phenylalanine or tryptophan is present at the end of the CDR3, so a read error is the likely explanation. V is TRBV6-1 and J is TRBJ2-2, with D hard to call. The CDR3 loop spans 14 amino acids. The germline CDR1 and CDR2 sequences are MNHNS and SASEGT. V was cut by 2 bases and J by 1 base, with 5 bases left in between. CDR3 sequence reads: CASSERMNTGELFS. The CDR3, as DNA: TGTGCCAGCAGTGAAAGGATGAACACCGGGGAGCTGTTTTCT.

This clonotype turned up a few times. V gene TRBV20-1 combines with J gene TRBJ1-1; a weak D match, TRBD1 (5 bases). V was trimmed by 3 bases and J by 0 bases, leaving 8 bases between them. Germline V gene data show CDR1 as DFQATT and CDR2 as SNEGSKA (reference sequence). This CDR3 is 13 amino acids long. In DNA, the CDR3 is TGCAGTGCTAGGGGACCCTTGAACACTGAAGCTTTCTTT. It encodes CSARGPLNTEAFF.

Comment on this clonotype: A far larger clone differs by one base, so this is likely a read error. The chain employs TRBV3-1 and TRBJ2-7, with D perhaps TRBD2 (5 bases). Germline CDR1 reads LGHDT; CDR2 reads YNNKEL (reference sequence). Trimming cost V 6 bases and J 7 bases, with 16 bases left between them. The CDR3 loop spans 13 amino acids. The CDR3 reads CASSPSTGDEQYF. The CDR3 coding sequence is TGTGCCAGCAGTCCTAGCACGGGCGATGAGCAGTACTTC.

Many counts were recorded for this clonotype. The chain links TRBV9 to TRBJ1-4, with unresolved D. Germline V gene data show CDR1 as SGDLS and CDR2 as YYNGEE. The CDR3 spans 14 residues. The germline V and J ends were trimmed by 6 bases and 8 bases, with 17 bases remaining between them. The CDR3 loop reads CASTLGPIGEKLFF. The DNA of the CDR3 is TGTGCCAGCACCCTCGGGCCCATCGGAGAAAAACTGTTTTTT.

This clonotype turned up a few times. Relative to the germline gene, one junction end is altered; a read error may explain this. V gene TRBV6-5 combines with J gene TRBJ2-2, with D possibly matching TRBD1 (5 bases). The CDR3 runs to 15 residues. Per germline, CDR1 MNHEY and CDR2 SVGAGI. CDR3 coding DNA: TGTGCCAGCAGTTACAGGGGTCCGAACGCCGGGGAGCTGTTTTTT. Its translation: CASSYRGPNAGELFF.